A few counts support the clone carrying this TCR beta chain. No antigen is known for it. Via MiXCR, TCRdb re-called the 5' RACE reads, giving one row per CDR3 protein. The sample lists about 68,000 distinct CDR3 sequences, over 15% occurring once. This entry belongs to a study of T-cell memory formation after mild COVID-19. Study-wide points: Contracting clones localized mainly to CM and EM when CD4+ and mainly to EMRA when CD8+. Later expanders leaned CD4+, whereas clones that contracted between day 15 and 85 were balanced CD4/CD8.

The specimen sequenced was PBMCs or a T cell subset sorted from them (not recorded which). The sequence came from an adult woman who had mild COVID-19 (a few samples of this study predate the infection). Cell type and time point are not known.

The CDR3 DNA is TGTGCCACCAGCAGGAATAGCGGGAGCGGCAATGAGCAGTTCTTC. This translates into CATSRNSGSGNEQFF. The genes are TRBV15 and TRBJ2-1; TRBD2 matches 9 bases. The V and J ends lost 3 bases and 6 bases, in that order; junction bases with no gene match: 6. The CDR3 covers 15 residues. The germline gives CDR1 LNHNV, CDR2 YYDKDF (reference sequence).